This TCR beta chain was sequenced in a study of OX40 agonist ivuxolimab in advanced cancers. On the study more broadly: Three patients, one with hepatocellular carcinoma and two with cutaneous melanoma, achieved partial responses.

The CDR3 contains 15 residues. Germline CDR1 LNHDA, CDR2 SQIVND (reference sequence). Clones were sequenced by immunoSEQ multiplex PCR, and TCRdb holds only the in-frame ones, with some missing. The repertoire has roughly 46,000 clones, roughly 88% of them found once; the top ten carry approximately 53%. Sequences were derived from CD4+ or CD8+ T cells sorted from blood, sampled in a trial of the OX40 agonist ivuxolimab. This rearrangement joins TRBV19 to TRBJ2-5; the D gene is possibly TRBD1 (5 bases). The J call is uncertain, as TRBJ2-7 better fits the DNA end. The clonotype originates from an adult with an advanced solid tumor such as melanoma, head and neck, liver or kidney cancer. CDR3 nucleotide sequence: TGTGCCAGTAGTATGCCAGGACAAGGAATGGACGAGCAGTACTTC. Translating it yields CASSMPGQGMDEQYF.